The clone carrying this TCR beta chain has a single count. Repertoires were generated with immunoSEQ multiplex PCR, while TCRdb's copy carries only in-frame clones and drops some. This sample has 200,000 to 250,000 clones, with approximately 86% found just once. The data derive from a study of blood T cell repertoires in COVID-19. The CDR3 covers 12 residues. With 0 bases removed from V and 5 bases from J, the gap between germline ends came to 4 bases. In germline, CDR1 is KGHSH, CDR2 LQKENI. Sequenced: peripheral blood. The source of this sequence is a human donor in a cohort sampled during active COVID-19. This chain uses TRBV18 with TRBJ2-5; the D is unclear. The CDR3 loop is CASSPPSETQYF. CDR3 coding DNA: TGTGCCAGCTCACCACCGAGCGAGACCCAGTACTTC.